The 32 T cell receptor beta chains below all came from one sample that was sequenced in a study of cytomegalovirus exposure and HLA in healthy donors. Primers included in the PCR were 60 Vbeta and 13 Jbeta primers. TCRdb's table, derived via immunoSEQ multiplex PCR, lists solely in-frame clones and lacks some. Seen here are over 100,000 clones, around 80% observed once, and the top ten hold more than 20%. The material sequenced was PBMCs. These receptors were obtained from a man aged 30 to 39 in good health and CMV-seropositive.

This chain connects TRBV7-2 to TRBJ2-7; D ambiguous. V dropped 5 bases and J dropped 9 bases, with 11 bases sitting between them. This CDR3 is 11 amino acids long. Looked up from germline, CDR1 is SGHTA and CDR2 is FQGNSA. This chain's CDR3 is CASSASLGQYF. As DNA, the CDR3 is TGTGCCAGCAGCGCCTCCCTCGGGCAGTACTTC.

V is TRBV10-1 and J is TRBJ2-5; 9 nucleotides align to TRBD2. The trim removed 3 bases at V and 4 bases at J, leaving 6 bases unmatched. This CDR3 has 15 residues. CDR1 is WNHNN, CDR2 SYGVQD, per germline (reference sequence). The CDR3: CASSDRAGGIETQYF. The CDR3 DNA is TGCGCCAGCAGTGACCGAGCGGGGGGCATAGAGACCCAGTACTTC.

The CDR3 loop is CASSLTSGEQFF. The DNA for the CDR3 is TGTGCCAGCAGCTTGACTAGCGGCGAGCAGTTCTTC. This chain connects TRBV2 to TRBJ2-1, with 9 positions matching TRBD2. V shed 6 bases and J 10 bases; nucleotides not matched to a gene: 4. The CDR3 extends over 12 amino acids. Germline V gene data show CDR1 as SNHLY and CDR2 as FYNNEI.

CDR3 sequence (DNA): TGTGCCAGTAGTATACAGGGGGCGACTGCTAATGAAAAACTGTTTTTT. Protein sequence: CASSIQGATANEKLFF. The rearrangement joins TRBV19 to TRBJ1-4; 8 nucleotides match TRBD1. CDR1 is LNHDA and CDR2 is SQIVND in the germline V gene (reference sequence). The V and J ends lost 2 bases and 3 bases, in that order; junction bases with no gene match: 5. The CDR3 spans 16 residues. Looking up the rest from reference TRBV19 and TRBJ1-4 gives the full variable domain: DGGITQSPKYLFRKEGQNVTLSCEQNLNHDAMYWYRQDPGQGLRLIYYSQIVNDFQKGDIAEGYSVSREKKESFPLTVTSAQKNPTAFYLCASSIQGATANEKLFFGSGTQLSVL.

The chain employs TRBV27 and TRBJ1-2; the D is unclear. CDR1 is MNHEY, CDR2 SMNVEV, per germline (reference sequence). The CDR3 covers 15 residues. V was shortened by 1 base and J by 6 bases, with 15 bases between the two germline ends. CDR3 sequence: CASSLLGGLENGYTF. In DNA form, the CDR3 reads TGTGCCAGCAGTTTATTGGGAGGGCTTGAAAATGGCTACACCTTC.

This rearrangement joins TRBV5-4 to TRBJ2-1, with 10 bases identical to TRBD1. This CDR3 contains 15 residues. Germline loops: CDR1 SGHNT, CDR2 YYREEE (reference sequence). Germline trimming cut 0 bases from V and 4 bases from J; bases unmatched to any gene: 1. For the CDR3, the DNA is TGTGCCAGCAGCTTGGGGACAGGGGGGTACAATGAGCAGTTCTTC. Its protein is CASSLGTGGYNEQFF.

The chain has TRBV11-1 and TRBJ1-1; D not certain. CDR1 and CDR2 from the germline V gene are SGHAT and FQDESV (reference sequence). This CDR3 has 17 residues. V lost 3 bases and J lost 1, with 18 bases in between. The CDR3 region has the DNA TGTGCCAGCAGCTTGAGGGCTAGTCACCAAAGGAACACTGAAGCTTTCTTT. It yields the protein CASSLRASHQRNTEAFF.

This sequence joins TRBV6-5 and TRBJ1-1, with D perhaps TRBD1 (6 bases). V shed 6 bases and J shed 8 bases, with 22 bases lying between them. CDR3 length: 15 amino acids. In germline, CDR1 is MNHEY, CDR2 SVGAGI. CDR3 sequence: CASSLFNRAQGEAFF. The DNA for the CDR3 is TGTGCCAGCAGCTTATTTAACAGGGCCCAAGGCGAAGCTTTCTTT.

The chain has TRBV7-2 and TRBJ2-7, with D possibly TRBD1 on 5 matching bases. The CDR3 is 15 residues long. V shed 3 bases and J shed 3 bases, with 15 bases lying between them. CDR1 is SGHTA, CDR2 FQGNSA, per germline. CDR3 sequence reads: CASSFPDHRSYEQYF. The CDR3 nucleotides are TGTGCCAGCAGCTTTCCCGATCACAGGAGCTACGAGCAGTACTTC.

This chain joins TRBV11-3 and TRBJ2-7; maybe TRBD2 (6 bases). The CDR3 covers 15 residues. V was cut by 4 bases and J by 7 bases, with 20 bases left in between. The V gene's germline CDR1 is SGHNT and CDR2 YENEEA. The CDR3 coding sequence is TGTGCCAGCAGCTCTGCCGGGACTGGGCCGGGGGAGCAGTACGTC. Residues: CASSSAGTGPGEQYV.

J is TRBJ1-2 and V is TRBV6-5, with D perhaps matching TRBD1 (5 bases). Trimming shortened V by 5 bases and J by 8 bases, and 21 bases separated the two germline ends. There are 15 residues in the CDR3. Looked up from germline, CDR1 is MNHEY and CDR2 is SVGAGI. The CDR3 DNA reads as TGTGCCAGCAGTCTACAGCGGGGGGGTTTTAGAGGCTACACCTTC. It codes for CASSLQRGGFRGYTF.

This chain joins TRBV5-1 and TRBJ2-1, with 9 bases identical to TRBD1. CDR1 and CDR2 from the germline V gene are SGHRS and YFSETQ. J was trimmed by 8 bases and V by 4 bases; bases with no gene match: 7. There are 14 residues in the CDR3. CDR3 residues: CASSRRGQGHEQFF. For the CDR3, the DNA is TGCGCCAGCAGCCGGCGGGGACAGGGTCATGAGCAGTTCTTC.

The rearrangement links TRBV9 to TRBJ2-5, with TRBD2 matching over 9 bases. CDR3 length: 15 amino acids. After removal of 2 bases from V and 5 bases from J, the junction contained 7 bases not matched to a gene. CDR1 is SGDLS, CDR2 YYNGEE, per germline. DNA of the CDR3: TGTGCCAGCAGCGTCGGCGGGGGGGCACGGGAGACCCAGTACTTC. This codes for CASSVGGGARETQYF.

The CDR3 bases are TGTGCCAGCAGTTTAGGAGCCGGCGGGACTGAAGAGACCCAGTACTTC. Encoded protein: CASSLGAGGTEETQYF. The chain couples TRBV27 to TRBJ2-5; D possibly corresponds to TRBD2 (6 bases). The CDR3 has 16 amino acids. With 2 bases removed from V and 3 bases from J, the gap between germline ends came to 16 bases. Germline assignment: CDR1 MNHEY and CDR2 SMNVEV (reference sequence).

The rearrangement joins TRBV6-6 to TRBJ2-1; 11 positions agree with TRBD2. The germline V gene has CDR1 MNHNY and CDR2 SVGAGI (reference sequence). V was clipped by 0 bases and J by 9 bases; unmatched bases: 4. The CDR3 loop spans 15 amino acids. CDR3 sequence (DNA): TGTGCCAGCAGTTACTCGCTAGCGGGAGGTCTTGAGCAGTTCTTC. The encoded protein is CASSYSLAGGLEQFF.

V gene TRBV7-9 combines with J gene TRBJ2-7; 8 nucleotides align to TRBD1. This CDR3 comprises 15 residues. V shed 5 bases, J shed 6 bases, and the junction held 12 bases outside the gene matches. CDR1 and CDR2 from the germline V gene are SEHNR and FQNEAQ (reference sequence). The CDR3 protein is CASSRTLTGVSEQYF. The CDR3 region has the DNA TGTGCCAGCAGCCGAACCCTGACAGGGGTTAGCGAGCAGTACTTC.

This clone was recorded once. The chain links TRBV14 to TRBJ1-2; possible D gene TRBD1, 5 bases. V dropped 1 base and J dropped 6 bases, with 9 bases sitting between them. This CDR3 has 13 residues. Germline loops: CDR1 SGHDN, CDR2 FVKESK. The CDR3 sequence: CASSQAAGNGYTF. CDR3 coding DNA: TGTGCCAGCAGCCAAGCGGCAGGGAATGGCTACACCTTC.

The chain combines TRBV4-1 with TRBJ2-7; 7 bases line up with TRBD1. Germline trimming cut 1 base from V and 5 bases from J; bases unmatched to any gene: 8. The CDR3 is 15 residues long. Germline V CDR1 and CDR2: MGHRA, YSYEKL. CDR3 sequence (DNA): TGCGCCAGCAGCCAAGTCCCGACGCAGGGGGACGAGCAGTACTTC. Translating gives CASSQVPTQGDEQYF.

This clone came up a few times. The rearrangement joins TRBV5-6 to TRBJ1-4; TRBD1 matches at 8 bases. The V and J ends lost 4 bases and 6 bases, in that order; junction bases with no gene match: 11. The CDR3 length is 16 residues. Germline CDR1 SGHDT, CDR2 YYEEEE. For the CDR3, the DNA is TGTGCCAGCAGCGGAACGGACAGGGAGGGGGATGAAAAACTGTTTTTT. It specifies CASSGTDREGDEKLFF.

This clone has just a few counts. CDR3 nucleotides: TGCGCCAGCGATACAGCCCCCGGGGGGAACTATGGCTACACCTTC. This translates into CASDTAPGGNYGYTF. The chain has TRBV5-1 and TRBJ1-2; tentative D call: TRBD1 (5 bases). CDR1 is SGHRS and CDR2 is YFSETQ in the germline V gene. The CDR3 covers 15 residues. Trimming cost V 7 bases and J 2 bases, with 18 bases left between them.

V usage is TRBV6-4 and J usage is TRBJ1-6, with D unresolved. Germline values: CDR1 MRHNA, CDR2 SNTAGT. Trimming removed 0 bases from V and 7 bases from J, with 10 bases in between. CDR3 length: 15 amino acids. The CDR3 region has the DNA TGTGCCAGCAGTGACTCGTGGCGCGGAAATTCACCCCTCCACTTT. Translation: CASSDSWRGNSPLHF.

V usage is TRBV14 and J usage is TRBJ1-3; no clear D. Germline V gene data show CDR1 as SGHDN and CDR2 as FVKESK. Between the trimmed V and J ends, which lost 3 bases and 4 bases, there was a span of 10 bases. The CDR3 contains 14 residues. CDR3 DNA sequence: TGTGCCAGCAGCCATCGCCCGACAGGAAACACCATATATTTT. Its protein is CASSHRPTGNTIYF.

V and J are TRBV5-1 and TRBJ1-1; no definite D call. Germline CDR1 and CDR2: SGHRS and YFSETQ. The CDR3 is 14 residues long. The germline V and J ends were trimmed by 2 bases and 3 bases, with 11 bases remaining between them. CDR3 protein: CASSLNVEYTEAFF. CDR3 DNA sequence: TGCGCCAGCAGCTTAAATGTGGAGTACACTGAAGCTTTCTTT.

The gene calls are TRBV19 and TRBJ2-3; 10 bases line up with TRBD2. The germline CDR1 and CDR2 sequences are LNHDA and SQIVND (reference sequence). Trimming removed 2 bases from V and 1 base from J; junction bases left unmatched: 0. The CDR3 is 15 amino acids. This chain's CDR3 is CASSILAGGTDTQYF. CDR3 nucleotides: TGTGCCAGTAGTATACTAGCGGGGGGCACAGATACGCAGTATTTT.

The CDR3 protein is CASRGQGVEEQYF. Here the CDR3 DNA reads TGTGCCAGCCGGGGACAGGGGGTGGAGGAGCAGTACTTC. The rearrangement uses TRBV27 and TRBJ2-7; TRBD1 matches at 11 bases. The CDR3 has 13 amino acids. CDR1 and CDR2 (germline): MNHEY, SMNVEV (reference sequence). V dropped 8 bases and J dropped 7; count of bases not matched to a gene: 7.

The rearrangement joins TRBV29-1 to TRBJ1-2; D is perhaps TRBD1 (5 bases). The CDR3 spans 14 residues. Germline-derived CDR1 and CDR2 are SQVTM and ANQGSEA. The ends were cut back, 2 bases at V and 4 bases at J, with 14 bases in the middle. The CDR3 nucleotides are TGCAGCGTTGAAATAGGGTCAGGGATCTATGGCTACACCTTC. Its protein is CSVEIGSGIYGYTF.

This clone was detected once. The chain combines TRBV5-8 with TRBJ1-2; possibly TRBD1 for D (5 bases). From germline, CDR1 is SGHTS and CDR2 YDEGEE. The CDR3 covers 15 residues. Deletions cut 0 bases from V and 1 base from J, with 10 bases between. In DNA, the CDR3 is TGTGCCAGCAGCTTGGCCGGAAGGGGTAACTATGGCTACACCTTC. It yields the protein CASSLAGRGNYGYTF.

This chain uses TRBV5-4 with TRBJ2-3; TRBD1 matches at 10 bases. V dropped 4 bases and J dropped 1; count of bases not matched to a gene: 12. In germline, CDR1 is SGHNT, CDR2 YYREEE (reference sequence). The CDR3 extends over 18 amino acids. The CDR3 DNA follows: TGTGCCAGCAGCACATCCTCCCCGGGACAGGGGCGCACAGATACGCAGTATTTT. Its translation is CASSTSSPGQGRTDTQYF.

Notes on this clone: The junction and the germline gene differ at one end; a read error may be behind it. The sample holds other DNA sequences that translate to the same CDR3. The chain couples TRBV2 to TRBJ2-7; TRBD1 aligns across 7 bases. Germline CDR1 is SNHLY and CDR2 is FYNNEI. The CDR3 extends over 15 amino acids. The CDR3 protein is CASSVTHRGSYEQYF. The CDR3 DNA reads as TGTGCCAGCAGTGTCACCCACAGGGGTTCCTACGAGCAATACTTC.

V usage is TRBV6-1 and J usage is TRBJ1-4; D possibly corresponds to TRBD1 (6 bases). Deletions cut 0 bases from V and 8 bases from J, with 10 bases between. Germline assignment: CDR1 MNHNS and CDR2 SASEGT. CDR3 length: 14 amino acids. This CDR3 reads CASSEAGAVEKLFF. In DNA, the CDR3 is TGTGCCAGCAGTGAAGCGGGGGCGGTCGAAAAACTGTTTTTT.

The V and J genes are TRBV5-4 and TRBJ1-2; D is possibly TRBD1 (6 bases). Germline V lookup: CDR1 SGHNT, CDR2 YYREEE (reference sequence). CDR3 length: 15 residues. V gave up 5 bases and J gave up 2 bases, with 16 bases separating them. CDR3 region: CASSRRQAFNYGYTF. CDR3 DNA sequence: TGTGCCAGCAGTCGTAGACAGGCCTTCAACTATGGCTACACCTTC.

The gene calls are TRBV6-5 and TRBJ1-1, with 7 bases that match TRBD1. The CDR3 runs to 12 residues. V dropped 7 bases and J dropped 7; count of bases not matched to a gene: 6. Germline V lookup: CDR1 MNHEY, CDR2 SVGAGI. The CDR3 sequence is CASTDRQGEAFF. CDR3 DNA sequence: TGTGCCAGCACCGACCGACAGGGTGAAGCTTTCTTT.